This T cell receptor (beta chain) derives from a study of post-analysis software for immune sequencing data. Study-level results: With TRBV5-6, TRBV5-1 and TRBV20-1 included, five TRBV segments were more frequent in patients than in controls. Multiple sclerosis was associated with a significant reduction in normalized Chao1 diversity relative to controls.

Germline values: CDR1 SGHDT, CDR2 YYEEEE. The V and J ends lost 3 bases and 2 bases, in that order; junction bases with no gene match: 7. The CDR3 loop spans 15 amino acids. Comments on this clonotype: Its antigen is unidentified.

Carried by the TCR beta cDNA libraries were unique molecular identifiers. T cells numbering roughly 0.9 to 10 million yielded cDNA molecules that totaled roughly 500,000. MiXCR, applied by TCRdb to the PCR reads, yields one record per CDR3 protein. The profile shows around 400,000 distinct CDR3 sequences, around 37% of them singletons. This receptor was identified in a girl aged 10-17 years with multiple sclerosis. The rearrangement joins TRBV5-6 to TRBJ2-7, with 8 positions matching TRBD1. Sequencing input: blood. DNA for the CDR3: TGTGCCAGCAGCTCCGGACAGGGACCAACCTACGAGCAGTACTTC. Translated: CASSSGQGPTYEQYF.